The clone carrying this T cell receptor (beta chain) has at least ten counts. Its antigen is currently unknown. This specimen comes from a study of T-cell memory formation after mild COVID-19. About the research overall: TCR clusters showed largely donor specificity.

TCRdb used MiXCR to reprocess the 5' RACE reads, holding one entry per CDR3 protein. The sample yields 190,000 or so distinct CDR3 sequences, roughly 23% seen once. The CDR3 length is 15 residues. The V gene lost 7 bases and the J gene lost 2 bases, with 17 bases spanning the gap. CDR1 ENHRY and CDR2 SYGVKD come from the germline V gene. Regarding the study as a whole: Balance between CD4 and CD8 was seen in clones contracting day 15 to 85, and a CD4+ lean was seen in later expanders. Memory from before infection featured some responding clones, which suggests cross-reactive memory joined. CD4+ contracting clones lay mainly in CM and EM, CD8+ ones in EMRA.

V usage is TRBV10-3 and J usage is TRBJ1-2; no clear D gene. This receptor was obtained from an adult woman who had mild COVID-19 (a few samples of this study predate the infection). Cell type and time point are not known. Material: PBMCs or a T cell subset sorted from them (not recorded which). The CDR3 spells CAINGNPSLNYGYTF. CDR3 bases: TGTGCCATCAACGGAAACCCCTCGTTAAACTATGGCTACACCTTC.